The present T cell receptor (beta chain) was sequenced within a study of CD8+CD57+ T cells in acquired aplastic anemia. About the research overall: Average DNA yield from sorted CD4+ and CD8+ cells was about 2.9 ug.

CDR3 size: 15 residues. Germline V CDR1 and CDR2: LNHDA, SQIVND (reference sequence). V was clipped by 4 bases and J by 3 bases, with 16 bases between them. Findings and caveats of the study: Patients and controls shared 25 to 35 CD8+ CDR3 sequences, which appeared highly expressed in patients and within their immunodominant clones.

TCR beta VDJ and CDR3 profiles were obtained from a genomic DNA template. TCRdb reprocessed the reads via MiXCR and lists one record per CDR3 protein. The sample holds about 190,000 distinct CDR3 sequences, 50% to 75% seen once. Concerning this clonotype: Its cognate antigen is unknown.

The V and J genes are TRBV19 and TRBJ2-7; the D gene is possibly TRBD2 (7 bases). Specimen: sorted CD4+, CD8+, or CD8+CD57+ T cells (not recorded which) from PBMCs. The sequence was collected from a human donor with severe aplastic anemia or a healthy control (not recorded which). CDR3 in DNA: TGTGCCAGTAGTACAGGGTCGGGGGGCAGCTACGAGCAGTACTTC. Protein product: CASSTGSGGSYEQYF.